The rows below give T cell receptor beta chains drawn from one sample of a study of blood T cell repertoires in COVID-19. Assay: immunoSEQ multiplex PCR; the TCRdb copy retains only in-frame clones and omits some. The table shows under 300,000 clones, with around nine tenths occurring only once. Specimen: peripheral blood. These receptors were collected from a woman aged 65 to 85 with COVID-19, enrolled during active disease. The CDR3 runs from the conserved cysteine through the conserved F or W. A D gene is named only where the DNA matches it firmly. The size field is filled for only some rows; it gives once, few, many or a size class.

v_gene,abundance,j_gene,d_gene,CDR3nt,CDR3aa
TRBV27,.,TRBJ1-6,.,TGTGCCAGCAGTACCCGCCGACAGTTGAGAAATTCACCCCTCCACTTT,CASSTRRQLRNSPLHF
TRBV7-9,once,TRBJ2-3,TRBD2,TGTGCCAGCAGTTTAGGGGGACTAGCGGGGGCAGATACGCAGTATTTT,CASSLGGLAGADTQYF
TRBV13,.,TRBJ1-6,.,TGTGCCAGCAGCTTAGGCCGGGGGAGCTCCTATAATTCACCCCTCCACTTT,CASSLGRGSSYNSPLHF
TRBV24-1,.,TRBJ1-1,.,TGTGCCACCAGTGTCGCAGGGGTTAACACTGAAGCTTTCTTT,CATSVAGVNTEAFF
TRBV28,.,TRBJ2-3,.,TGTGCCAGCAGTGATACCGGGACAACCACAGATACGCAGTATTTT,CASSDTGTTTDTQYF
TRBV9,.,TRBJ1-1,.,TGTGCCAGCAGCGTAGACGAGGGCCGAGAAGCTTTCTTT,CASSVDEGREAFF
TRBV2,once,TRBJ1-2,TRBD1,TGTGCCAGCAGGGTCGGACAGGGCAACTATGGCTACACCTTC,CASRVGQGNYGYTF
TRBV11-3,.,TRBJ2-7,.,TGTGCCAGCAGCTTAGGACAGAGCTCCTACGAGCAGTACTTC,CASSLGQSSYEQYF
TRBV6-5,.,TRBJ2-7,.,TGTGCCGGTTCCCCGAGGGTGGGGAGGTCCTACGAGCAGTACTTC,CAGSPRVGRSYEQYF
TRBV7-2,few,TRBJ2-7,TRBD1,TGTGCCAGCACCCCAGACAGGGGTAACTACGAGCAGTACTTC,CASTPDRGNYEQYF
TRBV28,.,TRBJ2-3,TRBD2,TGTGCCAGCAGTTCCACCCGGGGCAGGGAGGGTACAGATACGCAGTATTTT,CASSSTRGREGTDTQYF
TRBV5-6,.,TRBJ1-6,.,TGTGCCAGCAGCCCCGCTCGGGGGTCCTATAATTCACCCCTCCACTTT,CASSPARGSYNSPLHF
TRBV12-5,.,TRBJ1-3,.,TGTGCTAGTGCCACAGGCTACTCTGGAAACACCATATATTTT,CASATGYSGNTIYF
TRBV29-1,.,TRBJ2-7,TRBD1,TGCAGCGGGGGTGGACAGGGGGCCTACGAGCAGTACTTC,CSGGGQGAYEQYF
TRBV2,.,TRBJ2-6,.,TGTGCCAGCAGCAACAGCTACTCTGGGGCCAACGTCCTGACTTTC,CASSNSYSGANVLTF
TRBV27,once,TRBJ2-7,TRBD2,TGTGCCAGCAGTTCCTTAGCGGGGGGCTCCTACGAGCAGTACTTC,CASSSLAGGSYEQYF
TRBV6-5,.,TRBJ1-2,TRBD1,TGTGCCAGCAGTTACCAACAGGGGGCTGGGTATGGCTACACCTTC,CASSYQQGAGYGYTF
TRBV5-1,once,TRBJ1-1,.,TGCGCCAGCAGCTTGGATGGGAGGGGGACTGAAGCTTTCTTT,CASSLDGRGTEAFF
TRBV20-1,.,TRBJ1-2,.,TGCAGTGCTATAACAGCCTATGGCTACACCTTC,CSAITAYGYTF
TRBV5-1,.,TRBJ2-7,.,TGCGCCAGCAGCTTGGCAGTCACCTACGAGCAGTACTTC,CASSLAVTYEQYF
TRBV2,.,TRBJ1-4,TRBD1,TGTGCCAGCGCTAATGACAGGGTAACTAATGAAAAACTGTTTTTT,CASANDRVTNEKLFF
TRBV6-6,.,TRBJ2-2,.,TGTGCCAGCAGTCTAAAGTCCGGGACAATATACACCGGGGAGCTGTTTTTT,CASSLKSGTIYTGELFF
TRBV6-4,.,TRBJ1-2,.,TGTGCCAGCAGTGACTCCTACAGGGAGCAGTTCTATGGCTACACCTTC,CASSDSYREQFYGYTF
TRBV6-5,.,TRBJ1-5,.,TGTGCCAGCGCTCAGGGTCACGGCGTCAATCAGCCCCAGCATTTT,CASAQGHGVNQPQHF
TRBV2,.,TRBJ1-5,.,TGTGCCAGCAGTGAAGGTCAGGGGAGCAATCAGCCCCAGCATTTT,CASSEGQGSNQPQHF
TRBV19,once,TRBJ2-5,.,TGTGCCAGTAGAATTCCGGGGAAAGAGACCCAGTACTTC,CASRIPGKETQYF
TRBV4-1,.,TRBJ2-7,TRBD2,TGCGCCAGCAGTCGAGGGACTAGCGATTCCTACGAGCAGTACTTC,CASSRGTSDSYEQYF
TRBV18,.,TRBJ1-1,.,TGTGCCAGCTCACCAGCAGTTTTTACTGAAGCTTTCTTT,CASSPAVFTEAFF
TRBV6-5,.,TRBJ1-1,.,TGTGCCAGCAGGTCCCTAGGAGGGGCGGGCACTGAAGCTTTCTTT,CASRSLGGAGTEAFF
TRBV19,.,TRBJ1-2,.,TGTGCCAGTAGTACGGGACTGAGATTGGACTACACCTTC,CASSTGLRLDYTF
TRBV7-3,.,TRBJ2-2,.,TGTGCCAGCAGCCCGTCGGGCACCGGGGAGCTGTTTTTT,CASSPSGTGELFF
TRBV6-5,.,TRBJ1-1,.,TGTGCCAGCAGTCTTCTCAGGGAAGTGAGCACTGAAGCTTTCTTT,CASSLLREVSTEAFF
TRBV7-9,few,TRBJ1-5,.,TGTGCCAGCAGCTTAGCGACGGGTAGGGGGAATCAGCCCCAGCATTTT,CASSLATGRGNQPQHF
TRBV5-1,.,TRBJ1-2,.,TGCGCCAGCAGCTTGGATCCCAGGGCCGACTATGGCTACACCTTC,CASSLDPRADYGYTF
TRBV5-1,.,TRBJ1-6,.,TGCGCCAGCAGCTCTCTAAGCCGGCAGGGGAGAAATTCACCCCTCCACTTT,CASSSLSRQGRNSPLHF
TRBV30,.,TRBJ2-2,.,TGTGCCTGGAACCACCCCGACACTTCGCTGGAGGGCACCGGGGAGCTGTTTTTT,CAWNHPDTSLEGTGELFF
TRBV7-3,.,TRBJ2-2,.,TGTGCCAGCAGCTTAGGGCTGCCCGGGGAGCTGTTTTTT,CASSLGLPGELFF
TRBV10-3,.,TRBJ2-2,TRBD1,TGTGCCATCAGCCCGGGACAGGGTGGCACCGGGGAGCTGTTTTTT,CAISPGQGGTGELFF
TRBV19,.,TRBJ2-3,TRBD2,TGTGCCAGTAGTATTACTCCCGGGACTAGCGGGGGGGCAGATACGCAGTATTTT,CASSITPGTSGGADTQYF
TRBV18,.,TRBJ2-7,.,TGTGCCAGCTCACCACTAGCTCGATCCTACGAGCAGTACTTC,CASSPLARSYEQYF
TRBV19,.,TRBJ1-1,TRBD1,TGTGCCAGTAGTCCGCACCGGGACAGAGCTAACACTGAAGCTTTCTTT,CASSPHRDRANTEAFF
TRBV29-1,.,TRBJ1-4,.,TGCAGCGTCCCAATACCCCCGGGTAATGAAAAACTGTTTTTT,CSVPIPPGNEKLFF
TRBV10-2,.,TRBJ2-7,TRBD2,TGCGCCAGCAGGGATACTAGCGGGGGGGCCTACGAGCAGTACTTC,CASRDTSGGAYEQYF
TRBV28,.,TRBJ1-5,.,TGTGCCAGCAGGCGTATCTTGAATCAGCCCCAGCATTTT,CASRRILNQPQHF
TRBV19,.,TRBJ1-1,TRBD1,TGTGCCAGTAGTGCTGCTGACAGGGGTATTACTGAAGCTTTCTTT,CASSAADRGITEAFF
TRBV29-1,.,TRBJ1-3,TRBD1,TGCAGCGTCGTGACAGGGGGCGGCTCTGGAAACACCATATATTTT,CSVVTGGGSGNTIYF
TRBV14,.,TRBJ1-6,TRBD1,TGTGCCAGCAGACAGGACAGGGGCGGATCACCCCTCCACTTT,CASRQDRGGSPLHF
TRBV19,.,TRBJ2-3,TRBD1,TGTGCCAGTAGTATCGACAGGGGAAAAAGCACAGATACGCAGTATTTT,CASSIDRGKSTDTQYF
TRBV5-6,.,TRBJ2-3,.,TGTGCCAGCAGCACTTCTCCACATGGGCCAATAGAAGATACGCAGTATTTT,CASSTSPHGPIEDTQYF
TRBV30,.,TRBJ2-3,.,TGTGCTTGGAGTAAGACTAGTCTGACAGATACGCAGTATTTT,CAWSKTSLTDTQYF
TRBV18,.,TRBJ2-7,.,TGTGCCAGCTCACCTAACCAAGGCCAGGACGAGCAGTACTTC,CASSPNQGQDEQYF
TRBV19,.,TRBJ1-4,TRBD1,TGTGCCAGTAGTCCCCGGACAGGGGGTAATGAAAAACTGTTTTTT,CASSPRTGGNEKLFF
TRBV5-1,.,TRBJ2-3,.,TGCGCCAGCAGCTTGGCTCAGGCCACAGATACGCAGTATTTT,CASSLAQATDTQYF